This T cell receptor (beta chain) was recorded in a study of blood T cell repertoires in COVID-19. V lost 2 bases and J 6 bases, leaving 14 bases between the germline ends. The length of the CDR3 is 14 residues. Germline CDR1 MGHDK, CDR2 SYGVNS. The repertoire was sequenced with immunoSEQ multiplex PCR; TCRdb's copy has only in-frame clones and lacks some. The sample lists 68,000 or so clones, roughly 87% occurring once. The sequencing sample was made of peripheral blood. The chain recombines TRBV25-1 with TRBJ2-7, with TRBD2 as a possible D gene (6 bases). This receptor was taken from a man in his fifties with active COVID-19. Here the CDR3 reads CASSEVGREGEQYF. The CDR3 DNA follows: TGTGCCAGCAGTGAAGTTGGGCGGGAAGGCGAGCAGTACTTC.